This T cell receptor (beta chain) was identified during a study of blood T cells in healthy people across ages. This clonotype was seen only a few times. Alongside a J-beta primer mix, a sample-barcoded 5' primer served in a second PCR lasting about 6 to 12 cycles. Via MiXCR, TCRdb re-called the 5' RACE reads, giving one row per CDR3 protein. The data show under 850,000 distinct CDR3 sequences, approximately 35% seen once. Losses at the gene ends were 1 base for V and 1 base for J; bases not matched to a gene: 6. CDR3 length: 16 amino acids. CDR1 and CDR2 from the germline V gene are DFQATT and SNEGSKA (reference sequence).

The chain joins TRBV20-1 to TRBJ2-3, with 9 bases lining up with TRBD2. The sequence derives from a man between 18 and 29 years old in good health. The sample was blood. CDR3 residues: CSARAVSGGRTDTQYF. In DNA form, the CDR3 reads TGCAGTGCTAGAGCGGTTAGCGGGGGCCGCACAGATACGCAGTATTTT.